The 11 T cell receptor beta chains below were found in one sample sequenced in a study of T cells after yellow fever vaccination. TCRdb passed the 5' RACE reads through MiXCR, listing each CDR3 protein once. Of some 400,000 distinct CDR3 sequences listed, 6.2% were seen once; the top ten hold about 15%. Specimen: PBMCs, collected 5 days after the yellow fever booster vaccination. The receptors stem from a man younger than 40 who received the YFV17D yellow fever vaccine.

This clonotype was picked up many times. The chain has TRBV7-8 and TRBJ2-3; D might be TRBD2 (6 bases). Trimming cost V 5 bases and J 2 bases, with 14 bases left between them. The CDR3 is 15 amino acids. Looked up from germline, CDR1 is SGHVS and CDR2 is FQNEAQ. The CDR3 nucleotides are TGTGCCAGCAGCAGACGGGACTTTACCACAGATACGCAGTATTTT. The encoded protein is CASSRRDFTTDTQYF.

This clonotype was observed a few times. The chain employs TRBV9 and TRBJ1-6, with D possibly TRBD1 on 6 matching bases. V was cut by 3 bases and J by 7 bases, with 14 bases left in between. CDR1 is SGDLS, CDR2 YYNGEE, per germline. The length of the CDR3 is 15 residues. In DNA, the CDR3 is TGTGCCAGCAGCGCCGGGACATCGCTAAATTCACCCCTCCACTTT. It translates to CASSAGTSLNSPLHF.

This clonotype was recorded many times. The chain employs TRBV20-1 and TRBJ1-1; D gene unclear. Germline V lookup: CDR1 DFQATT, CDR2 SNEGSKA (reference sequence). The CDR3 has 12 residues. V was clipped by 0 bases and J by 1 base, with 3 bases between them. CDR3 protein: CSARDPNTEAFF. The DNA for the CDR3 is TGCAGTGCTAGAGATCCGAACACTGAAGCTTTCTTT.

A few counts support this clonotype. The chain couples TRBV29-1 to TRBJ2-5; no firm D call. CDR3 length: 13 amino acids. Trimming shortened V by 3 bases and J by 1 base, and 9 bases separated the two germline ends. The germline CDR1 and CDR2 sequences are SQVTM and ANQGSEA. Here the CDR3 reads CSVEFRTQETQYF. The CDR3 region has the DNA TGCAGCGTTGAGTTCAGAACCCAAGAGACCCAGTACTTC.

This clonotype has a handful of counts. The CDR3 protein is CSALSLEQFF. CDR3 nucleotide sequence: TGCAGTGCTCTTAGTCTTGAGCAGTTCTTC. V and J are TRBV20-1 and TRBJ2-1; D remains unclear. Per germline, CDR1 DFQATT and CDR2 SNEGSKA (reference sequence). The CDR3 loop spans 10 amino acids. Between the trimmed V and J ends, which lost 5 bases and 9 bases, there was a span of 8 bases.

This clonotype was picked up many times. J is TRBJ2-1 and V is TRBV4-2; TRBD1 might be the D (6 bases). Looked up from germline, CDR1 is LGHNA and CDR2 is YNFKEQ. V was cut by 3 bases and J by 10 bases, with 10 bases left in between. The CDR3 has 12 amino acids. The CDR3 protein is CASSQQTGEQFF. For the CDR3, the DNA is TGTGCCAGCAGCCAGCAAACAGGGGAGCAGTTCTTC.

This clonotype has just a few counts. The chain has TRBV7-2 and TRBJ2-7; TRBD2 agrees at 7 bases. Germline CDR1 SGHTA, CDR2 FQGNSA. The V gene end was trimmed by 5 bases and the J gene end by 6 bases; junction bases not matched to a gene: 10. The CDR3 sequence is 14 residues long. CDR3: CASSRSGPLGEQYF. Here the CDR3 DNA reads TGTGCCAGCAGCCGTAGCGGGCCCCTCGGCGAGCAGTACTTC.

This clonotype appeared a few times. The rearrangement joins TRBV6-5 to TRBJ2-1; 11 bases match TRBD2. V lost 3 bases and J lost 10; bases outside the gene matches: 8. The CDR3 is made up of 15 amino acids. Germline CDR1 is MNHEY and CDR2 is SVGAGI. The CDR3 DNA follows: TGTGCCAGCAGTTATCCTACTAGCGGGAGTGGGGAGCAGTTCTTC. Its translation is CASSYPTSGSGEQFF.

This clonotype occurred a few times. The gene calls are TRBV11-3 and TRBJ2-6; D ambiguous. This CDR3 is built from 15 residues. Trimming removed 4 bases at V and 0 bases at J, with 7 bases between. Germline loops: CDR1 SGHNT, CDR2 YENEEA. The DNA of the CDR3 is TGTGCCAGCAGCTCAACCAGCTCTGGGGCCAACGTCCTGACTTTC. Translated: CASSSTSSGANVLTF.

A remark on this clonotype: A read error may be the cause here, since a much bigger clone is one base away. The chain combines TRBV27 with TRBJ2-7, with 9 bases lining up with TRBD1. The CDR3 extends over 14 amino acids. Germline loops: CDR1 MNHEY, CDR2 SMNVEV (reference sequence). Here the CDR3 DNA reads TGTGCCAGCAGGTCGGGACAGGGACCCTACGAGCAGAACTTC. Its translation: CASRSGQGPYEQNF.

The sample holds a few counts of this clonotype. The rearrangement links TRBV20-1 to TRBJ2-5; either TRBD1 or TRBD2 may supply D (6 bases each). CDR1 and CDR2 (germline): DFQATT, SNEGSKA (reference sequence). Between the trimmed V and J ends, which lost 3 bases and 2 bases, there was a span of 13 bases. The CDR3 covers 14 residues. The CDR3 sequence: CSARPGAVQETQYF. Here the CDR3 DNA reads TGCAGTGCTAGGCCGGGGGCGGTGCAAGAGACCCAGTACTTC.